This is a list of T cell receptor beta chains from one sample in a study of T cells in Graves' hyperthyroidism and ophthalmopathy. One entry per CDR3 protein, called by TCRdb with MiXCR from the multiplex PCR reads. Seen here are hundreds of thousands of distinct CDR3 sequences, roughly 32% observed once, and the top ten hold around a third. The sequenced sample consisted of blood. The receptors stem from a woman in her thirties or forties with Graves' hyperthyroidism. CDR3s include the opening cysteine and the closing phenylalanine or tryptophan. D genes are given only for firm matches. A clone size is listed for some rows: how often the clone was seen (once, few, many), or a class if it is expanded.

many	.	TRBJ1-2	TRBV7-9	11	TGTGCCGCAGGGGTGAACTATGGCTACACCTTC	CAAGVNYGYTF
few	.	TRBJ2-7	TRBV20-1	12	TGCAGTGCTAGAGATGAGATCTACGAGCAGTACTTC	CSARDEIYEQYF
few	.	TRBJ1-1	TRBV12-3/TRBV12-4	14	TGTGCCAGCAGTACCGCGGGAGGAGGCACTGAAGCTTTCTTT	CASSTAGGGTEAFF
few	TRBD1	TRBJ2-7	TRBV20-1	14	TGCAGTGCTAGTGCCGGGACAGGGGTTCCCGAGCAGTACTTC	CSASAGTGVPEQYF
many	.	TRBJ1-2	TRBV10-3	14	TGTGCCATCAGTGGTGCCGGGACAATATATGGCTACACCTTC	CAISGAGTIYGYTF
.	TRBD1	TRBJ1-6	TRBV7-9	15	TGTGCCAGCAGCCGCCCGGGACAGGGAACTTCACCCCTCCACTTT	CASSRPGQGTSPLHF
.	.	TRBJ2-5	TRBV20-1	17	TGCAGTGCTAGAGATTGGGCCCGGGGGGCTTTGACAGAGACCCAGTACTTC	CSARDWARGALTETQYF
few	.	TRBJ1-3	TRBV9	17	TGTGCCAGCAGCGTAGGAGGAACGGTCGACTCTGGAAACACCATATATTTT	CASSVGGTVDSGNTIYF
few	.	TRBJ2-3	TRBV24-1	16	TGTGCCACCAGTGATTCGGGGCAGCGCGGGGTGTATACGCAGTATTTT	CATSDSGQRGVYTQYF
.	TRBD1	TRBJ1-1	TRBV10-2	15	TGCGCCAGCAGGGCCCCCGCTCGACAGGGCGGGAAAGCTTTCTTT	CASRAPARQGGKAFF
many	TRBD1	TRBJ1-6	TRBV20-1	14	TGCAGTGCCCCAACCCATGCAGGGGGCTCACCCCTCCACTTT	CSAPTHAGGSPLHF
few	.	TRBJ2-2	TRBV6-5	14	TGTGCCAGCGCGATGGGCTTCGGGACCGGGGAGCTGTTTTTT	CASAMGFGTGELFF
.	.	TRBJ2-2	TRBV10-3	13	TGTGCCATCAGTGACTCGGCGGGAGGGGAGCTGTTTTTT	CAISDSAGGELFF
.	.	TRBJ1-1	TRBV24-1	11	TGTGCCACCAGTGAACCGGGGAGGTCTTTCTTT	CATSEPGRSFF
.	.	TRBJ2-7	TRBV29-1	14	TGCAGCGTTGAAGGGACAACAGGAGACTACGAGCAGTACTTC	CSVEGTTGDYEQYF
.	.	TRBJ1-6	TRBV28	16	TGTGCCAGCAGTTTAAGTCTGGGTGGAGCCAATTCACCCCTCCACTTT	CASSLSLGGANSPLHF
many	.	TRBJ2-7	TRBV2	14	TGTGCCAGCAGTGAGAGGCAGGGAGAGGACGAGCAGTACTTC	CASSERQGEDEQYF
.	.	TRBJ1-5	TRBV3-1	15	TGTGCCAGCAGCCAAGCGTCGTTCAGGGGTGGGCCCCAGCATTTT	CASSQASFRGGPQHF
many	.	TRBJ1-1	TRBV10-3	15	TGTGCCATCAGTGAGTCTTCCCCCTTAAACACTGAAGCTTTCTTT	CAISESSPLNTEAFF
.	.	TRBJ1-2	TRBV25-1	13	TGTGCCAGCAGTGCTCGGGAGGCCTATGGCTACACCTTC	CASSAREAYGYTF